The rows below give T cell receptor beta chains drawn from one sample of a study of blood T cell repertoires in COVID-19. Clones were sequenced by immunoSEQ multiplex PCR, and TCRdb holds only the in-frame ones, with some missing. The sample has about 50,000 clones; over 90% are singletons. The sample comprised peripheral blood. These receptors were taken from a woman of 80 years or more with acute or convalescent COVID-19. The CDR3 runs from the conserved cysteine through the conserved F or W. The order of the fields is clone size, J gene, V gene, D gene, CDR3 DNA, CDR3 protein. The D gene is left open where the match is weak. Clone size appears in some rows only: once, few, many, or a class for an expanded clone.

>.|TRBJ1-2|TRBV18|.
TGTGCCAGCTCACCATCAGGGTATGGTGGCTATGGCTACACCTTC
CASSPSGYGGYGYTF
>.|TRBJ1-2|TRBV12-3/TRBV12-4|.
TGTGCCAGCAGGACGGACAGCAACTATGGCTACACCTTC
CASRTDSNYGYTF
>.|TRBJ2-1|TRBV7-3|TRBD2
TGTGCCAGCAGCTTAGGAACTAGCGGGAGTTCTGGCAATGAGCAGTTCTTC
CASSLGTSGSSGNEQFF
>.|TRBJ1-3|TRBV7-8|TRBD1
TGTGCCAGCAGCTTCGCGACAGGGGACACTTCTGGAAACACCATATATTTT
CASSFATGDTSGNTIYF
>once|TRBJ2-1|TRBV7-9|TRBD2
TGTGCCAGCAGCTTAACGGGAGGAACTTACAATGAGCAGTTCTTC
CASSLTGGTYNEQFF
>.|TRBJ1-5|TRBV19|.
TGTGCCACCAAGGACAGACAGAATAGCAATCAGCCCCAGCATTTT
CATKDRQNSNQPQHF
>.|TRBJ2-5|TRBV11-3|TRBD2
TGTGCCAGCAGCTTAAAGACTAGCGGGTCCCAAGAGACCCAGTACTTC
CASSLKTSGSQETQYF
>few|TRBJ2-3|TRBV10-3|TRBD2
TGTGCCATCGCCGGGACTAGCACCGCGGATACGCAGTATTTT
CAIAGTSTADTQYF
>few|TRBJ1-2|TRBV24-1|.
TGTGCCACCAGTGATCCATCGACAGGAAGCTATGGCTACACCTTC
CATSDPSTGSYGYTF
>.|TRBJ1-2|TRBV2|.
TGTGCCAGCAGTGGAGATTGGAGTTATGGCTACACCTTC
CASSGDWSYGYTF
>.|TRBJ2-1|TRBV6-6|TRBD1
TGTGCCAGCAGTCCCATCACAGGGGGCTTCTCCTACAATGAGCAGTTCTTC
CASSPITGGFSYNEQFF
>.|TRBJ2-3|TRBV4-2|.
TGTGCCAGCAGCCAAGAACGGTCCGACACAGATACGCAGTATTTT
CASSQERSDTDTQYF
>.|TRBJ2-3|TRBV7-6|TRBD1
TGTGCCAGCAGCTTAGGGACAGGGGGTAGCACAGATACGCAGTATTTT
CASSLGTGGSTDTQYF
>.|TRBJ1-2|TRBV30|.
TGTGCCTGGAGTGTGGCCAGTTTCTATGGCTACACCTTC
CAWSVASFYGYTF
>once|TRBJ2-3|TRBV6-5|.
TGTGCCAGCAGTTACTCCAGGCCTTCCACAGATACGCAGTATTTT
CASSYSRPSTDTQYF
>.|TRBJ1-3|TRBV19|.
TGTGCCAGTAGTATAAGAGCGCGGGGATCAGGAAACACCATATATTTT
CASSIRARGSGNTIYF
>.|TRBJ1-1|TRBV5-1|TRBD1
TGCGCCAGCAGCTTTCAGGGGGCTACTGAAGCTTTCTTT
CASSFQGATEAFF
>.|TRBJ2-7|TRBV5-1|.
TGCGCCAGCAGCTTGGCAGGGGACGAGCAGTACTTC
CASSLAGDEQYF
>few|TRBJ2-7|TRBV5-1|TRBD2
TGCGCCAGCAGCTTGGTTCTAGCGGGAGGGCGGTACGAGCAGTACTTC
CASSLVLAGGRYEQYF
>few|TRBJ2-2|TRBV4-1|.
TGCGCCAGCAGCCAAGATTGGAGCGGGGAGCTGTTTTTT
CASSQDWSGELFF
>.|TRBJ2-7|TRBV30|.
TGTGCCTGGAGGACACTGACCCAACCAACCGACCCCTCCTACGAGCAGTACTTC
CAWRTLTQPTDPSYEQYF
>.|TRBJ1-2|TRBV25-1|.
TGTGCCAGCAGTGAATATGCGCAGGGTGTCTTTGGTGGCTACACCTTC
CASSEYAQGVFGGYTF
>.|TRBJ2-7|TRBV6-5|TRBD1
TGTGCCAGCACGGACAGGGCTTGGGTGGAGCAGTACTTC
CASTDRAWVEQYF
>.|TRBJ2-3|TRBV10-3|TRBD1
TGTGCCATCAGTACTGACAGGGACCCCCGCACAGATACGCAGTATTTT
CAISTDRDPRTDTQYF
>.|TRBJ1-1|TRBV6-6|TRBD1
TGTGCCAGCAGTTACCCACTGACAGGGGAAACTGAAGCTTTCTTT
CASSYPLTGETEAFF
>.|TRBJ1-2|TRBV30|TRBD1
TGTGCCTGGGATCCACAGGGGGCAATCTATGGCTACACCTTC
CAWDPQGAIYGYTF
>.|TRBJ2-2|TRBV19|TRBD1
TGTGCCAGCCGACGATCCGGGACAGTTAACACCGGGGAGCTGTTTTTT
CASRRSGTVNTGELFF
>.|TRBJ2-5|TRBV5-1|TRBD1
TGCGCCAGCAGCTCGCCGGGACAGAGACTGGAGACCCAGTACTTC
CASSSPGQRLETQYF
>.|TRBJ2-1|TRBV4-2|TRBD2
TGTGCCAGCAGCCCCCGGTGGACTAGCGGGTACAATGAGCAGTTCTTC
CASSPRWTSGYNEQFF
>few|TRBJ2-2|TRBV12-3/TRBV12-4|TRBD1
TGTGCCGGCCGGACAGGCCGGATCGGGGAGCTGTTTTTT
CAGRTGRIGELFF
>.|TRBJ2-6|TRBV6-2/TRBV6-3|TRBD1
TGTGCCAGCAGCTCCGGGACAGGGCTCTCTGGGGCCAACGTCCTGACTTTC
CASSSGTGLSGANVLTF
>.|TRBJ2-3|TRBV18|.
TGTGCCAGCTCACTCCGGGACACTATTACAGATACGCAGTATTTT
CASSLRDTITDTQYF
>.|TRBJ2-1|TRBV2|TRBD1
TGTGCCAGCATGCGACAGGGGGCGCTTTCAGGCTCCTACAATGAGCAGTTCTTC
CASMRQGALSGSYNEQFF
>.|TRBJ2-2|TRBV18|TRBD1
TGTGCCAGCCACGGGATTTTGACCAGACAGGGCACCGGGGAGCTGTTTTTT
CASHGILTRQGTGELFF
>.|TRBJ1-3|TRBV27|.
TGTGCCAGCAGTCTACGACAGCTCCCCTTCTCTGGAAACACCATATATTTT
CASSLRQLPFSGNTIYF
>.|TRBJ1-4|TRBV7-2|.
TGTGCCAGCAGCTTACCAGGGGCCTTTGAAAAACTGTTTTTT
CASSLPGAFEKLFF
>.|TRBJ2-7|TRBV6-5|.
TGTGCCAGCACCCAGGGTTTAGATTACGAGCAGTACTTC
CASTQGLDYEQYF
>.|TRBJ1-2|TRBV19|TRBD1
TGTGCCAGTAGTATAGTTTACGACAGGGGGGACGATTATGGCTACACCTTC
CASSIVYDRGDDYGYTF
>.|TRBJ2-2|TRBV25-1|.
TGTGCCAGCAGTGAAACAGGAACCGGGGAGCTGTTTTTT
CASSETGTGELFF
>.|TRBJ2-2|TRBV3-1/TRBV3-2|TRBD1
TGTGCCAGCAGCCAAGAGGAAGGGGGCGTCACCGGGGAGCTGTTTTTT
CASSQEEGGVTGELFF
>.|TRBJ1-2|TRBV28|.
TGTGCCAGCAGCCACGGGGGGCGAGAGAAGACGTTCACCTTC
CASSHGGREKTFTF
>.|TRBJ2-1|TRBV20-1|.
TGCAGTGCCGCCTTCGAGAATGAGCAGTTCTTC
CSAAFENEQFF
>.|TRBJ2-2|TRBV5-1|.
TGCGCCAGCAGCTTGGGGCAGAACACCGGGGAGCTGTTTTTT
CASSLGQNTGELFF
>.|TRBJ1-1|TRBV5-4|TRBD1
TGTGCCAGCAGCCAGGGACAGGGGTTTTTAAGCACTGAAGCTTTCTTT
CASSQGQGFLSTEAFF
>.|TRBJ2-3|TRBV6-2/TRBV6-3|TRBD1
TGTGCCAGCAGTGACGGACAGGATGACACAGATACGCAGTATTTT
CASSDGQDDTDTQYF
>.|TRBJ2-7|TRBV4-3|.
TGCGCCAGCAGCCAAGACTCAGACTCCTACGAGCAGTACTTC
CASSQDSDSYEQYF
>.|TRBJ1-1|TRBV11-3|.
TGTGCCAGCAGCTCAGGGTGGTTAGTCTCTGAAGCTTTCTTT
CASSSGWLVSEAFF
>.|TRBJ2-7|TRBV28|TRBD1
TGTGCCAGCAGTTCATCCGGGACAGGATCCTACGAGCAGTACTTC
CASSSSGTGSYEQYF
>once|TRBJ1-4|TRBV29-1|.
TGCAGCGTTGGCGGCAGAGCTAATGAAAAACTGTTTTTT
CSVGGRANEKLFF
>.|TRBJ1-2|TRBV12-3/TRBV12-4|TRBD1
TGTGCCAGCAGTTTGGGACAGGGAAACGGCTACACCTTC
CASSLGQGNGYTF
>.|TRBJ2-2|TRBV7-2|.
TGTGCCAGCAGCTTCGGACACGCAAGCACCGGGGAGCTGTTTTTT
CASSFGHASTGELFF
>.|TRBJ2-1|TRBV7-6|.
TGTGCCAGCAGCTTAGCGGGTACACTGGCGGGGAATGAGCAGTTCTTC
CASSLAGTLAGNEQFF
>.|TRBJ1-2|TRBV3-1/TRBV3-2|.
TGTGCCAGCAGCCAAGGTTTCGGGAACTATGGCTACACCTTC
CASSQGFGNYGYTF